One and the same sample provided the 9 T cell receptor beta chains below, sequenced in a study of shared clonotypes between healthy human individuals (dated by TCRdb to 2018 to 2020). Library method: the immunoSEQ multiplex PCR assay. TCRdb mirrors the immuneACCESS table, restricted to in-frame sequences. Some clones are absent from its copies; in checked studies, under half trace to an unresolved V gene, and the reason for the others is unknown. Here the sample has approximately 1.1 million clones; roughly 74% occur a single time. The ten largest clones capture more than 0.5% of the sample. Sequenced material: memory CD4+ T cells from PBMCs. The cell subset or site label here, explained by the study, means: CD45RA-negative fraction. The receptors were gathered from a man between 18 and 35 years old in good health. Some clones in this sample may be carry-over from other donors' samples.

This clone was observed a few times. Different DNA sequences within this sample yield the same CDR3. CDR3 loop: CASSLTTDTQYF. CDR3 in DNA: TGTGCCAGCAGTTTGACGACAGATACGCAGTATTTT. The genes are TRBV28 and TRBJ2-3; no reliable D call. Germline CDR1 MDHEN, CDR2 SYDVKM. The CDR3 is made up of 12 amino acids. Trimming cost V 3 bases and J 3 bases, with 4 bases left between them. Full variable domain (rest looked up from reference TRBV28 and TRBJ2-3): DVKVTQSSRYLVKRTGEKVFLECVQDMDHENMFWYRQDPGLGLRLIYFSYDVKMKEKGDIPEGYSVSREKKERFSLILESASTNQTSMYLCASSLTTDTQYFGPGTRLTVL.

V and J are TRBV5-6 and TRBJ1-2, with D maybe TRBD1 (5 bases). Germline loops: CDR1 SGHDT, CDR2 YYEEEE. This CDR3 region has 17 residues. V gave up 4 bases and J gave up 0 bases, with 19 bases separating them. CDR3 amino acids: CASSPLTGTQPNYGYTF. CDR3 bases: TGTGCCAGCAGCCCCCTGACGGGGACCCAGCCTAACTATGGCTACACCTTC.

This chain joins TRBV5-1 and TRBJ1-2; D ambiguous. The V gene's germline CDR1 is SGHRS and CDR2 YFSETQ. The V end was cut by 2 bases, the J end by 8 bases, with 28 bases between. This CDR3 comprises 18 residues. The CDR3, as DNA: TGCGCCAGCAGCTTCGGTTCCTTCAGCTCCGCGGATGTTAAGGGCTACACCTTC. Translating gives CASSFGSFSSADVKGYTF.

To note about this clone: In the same sample, other DNA sequences code for this CDR3. The CDR3 DNA follows: TGTGCCAGCAGCGTAGGGGGTAGCACAGATACGCAGTATTTT. Its protein product is CASSVGGSTDTQYF. The rearrangement uses TRBV9 and TRBJ2-3, with D unresolved. Trimming shortened V by 0 bases and J by 0 bases, and 5 bases separated the two germline ends. The CDR3 extends over 14 amino acids. The germline V gene encodes CDR1 SGDLS and CDR2 YYNGEE. Drawing the rest from reference TRBV9 and TRBJ2-3, the complete variable domain is DSGVTQTPKHLITATGQRVTLRCSPRSGDLSVYWYQQSLDQGLQFLIQYYNGEERAKGNILERFSAQQFPDLHSELNLSSLELGDSALYFCASSVGGSTDTQYFGPGTRLTVL.

This chain uses TRBV29-1 with TRBJ2-7, with a tentative D call TRBD1 (5 bases). V was pared by 4 bases and J by 7 bases, with 8 bases between. CDR1 is SQVTM and CDR2 is ANQGSEA in the germline V gene. This CDR3 region has 10 residues. The CDR3 coding sequence is TGCAGCGTTGGGGGCTCTGAGCAGTACTTC. This sequence encodes CSVGGSEQYF.

The V call is TRBV30, the J call TRBJ2-2, with unresolved D. Per germline, CDR1 GTSNPN and CDR2 SVGIG (reference sequence). The V gene lost 4 bases and the J gene lost 0 bases, with 3 bases spanning the gap. The CDR3 has 12 residues. CDR3 DNA: TGTGCCTGGAATACGAACACCGGGGAGCTGTTTTTT. It is translated as CAWNTNTGELFF.

This sequence joins TRBV5-1 and TRBJ2-7, with a weak D call TRBD2 (5 bases). V was trimmed by 2 bases and J by 3 bases, leaving 15 bases between them. Per germline, CDR1 SGHRS and CDR2 YFSETQ. This CDR3 is built from 15 residues. The DNA for the CDR3 is TGCGCCAGCAGCTTCGAGGGCAGTGCGGGCTACGAGCAGTACTTC. This gives the protein CASSFEGSAGYEQYF.

The J gene is TRBJ2-3, the V gene TRBV19; the D gene is possibly TRBD1 (5 bases). V lost 4 bases, J lost 3 bases, and 11 bases lay in between. This CDR3 spans 14 amino acids. Germline loops: CDR1 LNHDA, CDR2 SQIVND (reference sequence). CDR3 amino acids: CASSNQGLTDTQYF. CDR3 DNA sequence: TGTGCCAGTAGTAACCAGGGTTTGACAGATACGCAGTATTTT.

The rearrangement joins TRBV5-6 to TRBJ2-7, with D possibly being TRBD1 (6 bases). CDR1 is SGHDT, CDR2 YYEEEE, per germline. There are 15 residues in the CDR3. V was shortened by 4 bases and J by 0 bases, with 14 bases between the two germline ends. The DNA of the CDR3 is TGTGCCAGCAGCCAGGCCAGGGGCCCCTCCTACGAGCAGTACTTC. Amino acids: CASSQARGPSYEQYF.